This T cell receptor beta chain was recorded in a study of T cell responses to AZD1222 COVID-19 vaccine. Study details: Both about-4-week and about-12-week second-dose recipients were combined. General study results and limits: At baseline, just 5 or 6 AZD1222 recipients tested seropositive. Targets within unmutated variant regions were reportedly found for nearly half of spike-specific TCRs. Donors, mostly white British, included more females; clonal diversity was possibly underestimated.

Worth noting for this clone: The antigen is not known.

Data came from immunoSEQ multiplex PCR; TCRdb stores just in-frame clones and leaves some out. Of under 150,000 clones in the sample, 85% to 95% were seen once. V lost 3 bases to trimming and J lost 2 bases; unmatched junction nucleotides: 7. This CDR3 is built from 15 residues. The germline V gene has CDR1 DFQATT and CDR2 SNEGSKA (reference sequence). The receptor was derived from an adult in good health. J is TRBJ2-1 and V is TRBV20-1; 7 bases line up with TRBD2. Sequenced material: peripheral blood, taken on day 0 of AZD1222 vaccination. This CDR3 reads CSASSGRAPYNEQFF. The CDR3 region has the DNA TGCAGTGCTAGTTCGGGGAGGGCCCCCTACAATGAGCAGTTCTTC.